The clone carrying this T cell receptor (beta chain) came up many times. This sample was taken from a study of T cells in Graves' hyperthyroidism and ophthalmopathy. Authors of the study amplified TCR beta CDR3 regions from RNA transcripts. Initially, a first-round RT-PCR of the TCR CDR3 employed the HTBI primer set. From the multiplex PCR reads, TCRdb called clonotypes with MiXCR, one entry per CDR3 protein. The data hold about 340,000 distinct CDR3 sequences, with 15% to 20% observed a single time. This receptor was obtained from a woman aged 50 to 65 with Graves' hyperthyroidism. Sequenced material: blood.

The chain's CDR3 is CSASAGRSGNTIYF. DNA of the CDR3: TGCAGTGCTAGCGCTGGACGCTCTGGAAACACCATATATTTT. The chain links TRBV20-1 to TRBJ1-3; D remains ambiguous. V shed 3 bases and J shed 0 bases, with 9 bases lying between them. This CDR3 comprises 14 residues. Germline loops: CDR1 DFQATT, CDR2 SNEGSKA (reference sequence).